This paragraph reports one TCR beta chain. Each CDR3 protein gets one entry after TCRdb re-called the 5' RACE reads with MiXCR. The sample holds 650,000 to 750,000 distinct CDR3 sequences, 21% seen once. The data are from a study of identical twins. Trimming cost V 1 base and J 5 bases, with 10 bases left between them. The germline V gene has CDR1 SGHRS and CDR2 YFSETQ. This CDR3 is 13 amino acids long. This same sample was also taken into another study, of T cells expressing NK-cell markers. That work adds: Seropositivity for HCMV was found in most of the eight sequenced donors, with one seronegative.

This clonotype was sampled from a woman aged 18 to 35 in good health. Sequences were obtained from PBMCs. The rearrangement uses TRBV5-1 and TRBJ2-7, with a tentative D call TRBD1 (5 bases). The CDR3 DNA follows: TGCGCCAGCAGCTTGAAGCAGGGCAACGAGCAGTACTTC. Translated: CASSLKQGNEQYF.